The 9 T cell receptor beta chains below all came from one sample that was sequenced in a study of OX40 agonist ivuxolimab in advanced cancers. Sequencing was performed with immunoSEQ multiplex PCR; in TCRdb, only in-frame clones are kept and a portion is missing. Of tens of thousands of clones listed, 80% to 90% are singletons. Here the sequenced sample was CD4+ or CD8+ T cells sorted from blood, taken in a trial of the OX40 agonist ivuxolimab. These receptors all come from an adult with an advanced solid tumor such as melanoma, head and neck, liver or kidney cancer.

The rearrangement joins TRBV10-3 to TRBJ1-5, with D unresolved. The germline V gene has CDR1 ENHRY and CDR2 SYGVKD. The CDR3 has 14 amino acids. V dropped 2 bases and J dropped 4 bases, with 9 bases sitting between them. Written as DNA, the CDR3 is TGTGCCATCAGTGAGCAAGGTCAAAATCAGCCCCAGCATTTT. Its translation: CAISEQGQNQPQHF.

The chain combines TRBV9 with TRBJ2-1, with 7 bases fitting TRBD2. This CDR3 comprises 14 residues. Trimming removed 4 bases from V and 9 bases from J; junction bases left unmatched: 10. Germline V gene data show CDR1 as SGDLS and CDR2 as YYNGEE. CDR3 bases: TGTGCCAGCAGCATCACTTCCCTAGCGGCTGAGCAGTTCTTC. This translates into CASSITSLAAEQFF.

The chain links TRBV7-2 to TRBJ2-5; possibly TRBD2 for D (7 bases). V shed 7 bases and J shed 5 bases, with 17 bases lying between them. Looked up from germline, CDR1 is SGHTA and CDR2 is FQGNSA. CDR3 size: 14 residues. The CDR3 is CASIPTGGRETQYF. The CDR3 DNA reads TGTGCCAGCATCCCGACGGGGGGCAGGGAGACCCAGTACTTC.

The chain recombines TRBV7-9 with TRBJ2-3; D not certain. Germline CDR1 is SEHNR and CDR2 is FQNEAQ (reference sequence). Trimming took off 2 bases at V and 6 bases at J, with 15 bases between the two ends. This CDR3 comprises 15 residues. For the CDR3, the DNA is TGTGCCAGCAGCTTAAAAACGAGTTTCGCTGATACGCAGTATTTT. Translated: CASSLKTSFADTQYF.

The chain has TRBV7-3 and TRBJ2-1, with 10 bases identical to TRBD2. Looked up from germline, CDR1 is SGHTA and CDR2 is FQGTGA. Trimming at V came to 6 bases and at J to 6 bases, leaving 8 bases not matched to a gene. The CDR3 totals 15 residues. CDR3 DNA: TGTGCCAGCAGTTCTAGCGGGAGCATCGGCAATGAGCAGTTCTTC. It encodes CASSSSGSIGNEQFF.

This sequence joins TRBV19 and TRBJ2-7; 9 bases map to TRBD1. V trimming: 3 bases; J trimming: 7 bases; junction bases outside the gene matches: 10. This CDR3 comprises 15 residues. Per the germline V gene, CDR1 is LNHDA and CDR2 is SQIVND (reference sequence). DNA of the CDR3: TGTGCCAGTAGTATCGGGACAGGGTATACGCAAGAGCAGTACTTC. Encoded protein: CASSIGTGYTQEQYF.

The chain has TRBV6-5 and TRBJ1-1, with a possible D match to TRBD1 (5 bases). Germline values: CDR1 MNHEY, CDR2 SVGAGI. The length of the CDR3 is 14 residues. V shed 4 bases and J shed 0 bases, with 9 bases lying between them. The DNA of the CDR3 is TGTGCCAGCAGTTGGGGACTGCTGAACACTGAAGCTTTCTTT. As protein: CASSWGLLNTEAFF.

This clone was seen once. V is TRBV6-1 and J is TRBJ1-1, with D possibly being TRBD1 (6 bases). V lost 2 bases and J 5 bases, leaving 9 bases between the germline ends. CDR1 MNHNS and CDR2 SASEGT come from the germline V gene. There are 13 residues in the CDR3. The CDR3, as DNA: TGTGCCAGCAGTGAAATAAGGGGGACTGAAGCTTTCTTT. This codes for CASSEIRGTEAFF.

The chain combines TRBV5-4 with TRBJ2-5; D not resolved. CDR3 length: 14 amino acids. V lost 0 bases, J lost 5 bases, and 11 bases lay in between. Germline V gene lookup returns CDR1 SGHNT and CDR2 YYREEE (reference sequence). The DNA for the CDR3 is TGTGCCAGCAGCTTGGCGAGAGGAGATGAGACCCAGTACTTC. Protein sequence: CASSLARGDETQYF.